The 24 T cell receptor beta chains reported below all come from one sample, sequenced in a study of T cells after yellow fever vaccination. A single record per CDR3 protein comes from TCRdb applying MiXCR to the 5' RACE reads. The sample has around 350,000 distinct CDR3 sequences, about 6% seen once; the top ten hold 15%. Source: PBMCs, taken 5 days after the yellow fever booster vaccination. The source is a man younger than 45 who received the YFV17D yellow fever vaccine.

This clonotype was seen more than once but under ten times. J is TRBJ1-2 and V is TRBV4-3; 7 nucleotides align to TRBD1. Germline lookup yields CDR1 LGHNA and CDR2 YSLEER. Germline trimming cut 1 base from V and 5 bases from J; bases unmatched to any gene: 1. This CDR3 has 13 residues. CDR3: CASSQAGGYGYTF. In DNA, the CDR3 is TGCGCCAGCAGCCAAGCAGGGGGGTATGGCTACACCTTC.

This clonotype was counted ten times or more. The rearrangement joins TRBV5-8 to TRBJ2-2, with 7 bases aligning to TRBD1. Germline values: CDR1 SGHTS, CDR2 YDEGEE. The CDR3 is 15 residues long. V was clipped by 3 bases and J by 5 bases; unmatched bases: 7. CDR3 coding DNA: TGTGCCAGCAGCTCGGGACAGTTTTTAACCGGGGAGCTGTTTTTT. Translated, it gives CASSSGQFLTGELFF. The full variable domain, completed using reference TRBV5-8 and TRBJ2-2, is EAGVTQSPTHLIKTRGQQATLRCSPISGHTSVYWYQQALGLGLQFLLWYDEGEERNRGNFPPRFSGRQFPNYSSELNVNALELEDSALYLCASSSGQFLTGELFFGEGSRLTVL.

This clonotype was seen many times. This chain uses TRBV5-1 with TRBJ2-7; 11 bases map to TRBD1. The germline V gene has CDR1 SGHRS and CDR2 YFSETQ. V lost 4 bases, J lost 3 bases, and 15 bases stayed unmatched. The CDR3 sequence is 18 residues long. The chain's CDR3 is CASSEPWTGGTRDYEQYF. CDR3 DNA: TGCGCCAGCAGCGAGCCCTGGACAGGGGGCACAAGGGACTACGAGCAGTACTTC.

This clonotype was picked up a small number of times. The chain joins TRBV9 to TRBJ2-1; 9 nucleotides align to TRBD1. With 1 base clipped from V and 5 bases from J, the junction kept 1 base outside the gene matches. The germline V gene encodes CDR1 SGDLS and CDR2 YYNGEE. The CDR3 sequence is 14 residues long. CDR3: CASSVTGGHNEQFF. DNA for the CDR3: TGTGCCAGCAGCGTAACAGGGGGCCACAATGAGCAGTTCTTC.

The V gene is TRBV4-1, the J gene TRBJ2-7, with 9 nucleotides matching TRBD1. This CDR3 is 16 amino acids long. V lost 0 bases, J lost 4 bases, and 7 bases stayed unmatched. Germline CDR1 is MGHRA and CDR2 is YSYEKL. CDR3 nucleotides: TGCGCCAGCAGCCAAGATCCAGGACAGGGGTTTTACGAGCAGTACTTC. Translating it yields CASSQDPGQGFYEQYF.

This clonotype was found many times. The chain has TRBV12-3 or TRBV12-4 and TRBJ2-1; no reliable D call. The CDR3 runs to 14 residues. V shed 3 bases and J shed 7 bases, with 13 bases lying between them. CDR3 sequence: CASSFTGASNEQFF. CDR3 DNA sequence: TGTGCCAGCAGTTTCACCGGAGCCAGTAATGAGCAGTTCTTC.

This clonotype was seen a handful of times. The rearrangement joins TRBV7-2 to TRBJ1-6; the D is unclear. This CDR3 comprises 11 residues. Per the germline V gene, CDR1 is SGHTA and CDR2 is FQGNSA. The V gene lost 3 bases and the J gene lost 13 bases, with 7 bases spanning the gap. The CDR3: CASSLPGPLHF. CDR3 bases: TGTGCCAGCAGCTTGCCGGGGCCCCTCCACTTT.

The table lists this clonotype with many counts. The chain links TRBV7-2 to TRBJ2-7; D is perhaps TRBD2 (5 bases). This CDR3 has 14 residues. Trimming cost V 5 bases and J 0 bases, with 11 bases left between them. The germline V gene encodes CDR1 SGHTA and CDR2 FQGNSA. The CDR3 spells CASSQRTVSYEQYF. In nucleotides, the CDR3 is TGTGCCAGCAGCCAAAGGACTGTCTCCTACGAGCAGTACTTC. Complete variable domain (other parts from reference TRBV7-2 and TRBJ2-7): GAGVSQSPSNKVTEKGKDVELRCDPISGHTALYWYRQSLGQGLEFLIYFQGNSAPDKSGLPSDRFSAERTGGSVSTLTIQRTQQEDSAVYLCASSQRTVSYEQYFGPGTRLTVT.

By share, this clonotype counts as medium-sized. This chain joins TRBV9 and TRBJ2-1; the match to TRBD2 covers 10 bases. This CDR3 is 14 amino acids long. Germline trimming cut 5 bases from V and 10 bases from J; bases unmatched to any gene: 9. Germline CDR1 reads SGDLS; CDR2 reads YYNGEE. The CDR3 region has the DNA TGTGCCAGCAGTGAAGGACTAGCGGTAGGAGAGCAGTTCTTC. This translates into CASSEGLAVGEQFF.

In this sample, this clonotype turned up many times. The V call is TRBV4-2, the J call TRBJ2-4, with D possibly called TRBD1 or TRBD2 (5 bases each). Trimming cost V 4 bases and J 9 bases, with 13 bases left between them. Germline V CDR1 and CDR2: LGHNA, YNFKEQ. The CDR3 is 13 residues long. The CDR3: CASSRGDSSIQYF. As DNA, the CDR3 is TGTGCCAGCAGCCGAGGGGATTCGTCCATTCAGTACTTC.

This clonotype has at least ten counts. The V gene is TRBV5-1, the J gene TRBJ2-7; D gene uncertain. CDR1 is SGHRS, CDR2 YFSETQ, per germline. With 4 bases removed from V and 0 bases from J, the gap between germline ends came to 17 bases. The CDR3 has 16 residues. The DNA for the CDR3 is TGCGCCAGCAGCCCGAGTCGGGCGACCAGCTCCTACGAGCAGTACTTC. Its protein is CASSPSRATSSYEQYF.

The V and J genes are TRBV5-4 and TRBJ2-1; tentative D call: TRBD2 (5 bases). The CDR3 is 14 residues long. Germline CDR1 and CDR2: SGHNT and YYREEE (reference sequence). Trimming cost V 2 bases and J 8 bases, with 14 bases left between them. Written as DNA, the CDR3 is TGTGCCAGCAGCTTAATCGGGAATACGGATGAGCAGTTCTTC. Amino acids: CASSLIGNTDEQFF.

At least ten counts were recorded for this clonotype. CDR3 region: CASDRAGHNGLAANTGELFF. DNA for the CDR3: TGCGCCAGCGACAGGGCCGGTCATAACGGACTAGCGGCGAACACCGGGGAGCTGTTTTTT. The genes are TRBV23-1 and TRBJ2-2; 10 bases line up with TRBD2. TRBV23-1 is annotated as an ORF whose role is uncertain. Losses at the gene ends were 8 bases for V and 0 bases for J; bases not matched to a gene: 18. The CDR3 totals 20 residues.

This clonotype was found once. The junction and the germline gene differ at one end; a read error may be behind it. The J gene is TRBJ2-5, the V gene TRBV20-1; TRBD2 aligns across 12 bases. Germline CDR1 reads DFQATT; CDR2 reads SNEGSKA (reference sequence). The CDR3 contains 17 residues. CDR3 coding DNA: TGCTGTGCTTTACGACTAGCGGGAGCCAAGGAAACTCAGACCCAGTACTTC. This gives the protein CCALRLAGAKETQTQYF.

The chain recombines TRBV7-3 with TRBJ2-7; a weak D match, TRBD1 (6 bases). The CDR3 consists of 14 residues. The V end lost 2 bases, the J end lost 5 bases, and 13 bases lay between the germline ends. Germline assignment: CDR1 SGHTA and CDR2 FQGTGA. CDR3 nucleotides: TGTGCCAGCAGCTTAGATCCAGGGGCGAACGAGCAGTACTTC. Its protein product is CASSLDPGANEQYF.

DNA of the CDR3: TGCAGTGCTAGAGACCCGGGACTCAGTACCTACGAGCAGTACTTC. This codes for CSARDPGLSTYEQYF. This sequence joins TRBV20-1 and TRBJ2-7; TRBD2 is a possible D gene (6 bases). This CDR3 comprises 15 residues. V was trimmed by 0 bases and J by 2 bases, leaving 14 bases between them. CDR1 and CDR2 from the germline V gene are DFQATT and SNEGSKA (reference sequence).

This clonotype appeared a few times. The CDR3 coding sequence is TGTGCCAGCAGCCGGACAGGGTCTTATAATGAAAAACTGTTTTTT. Protein product: CASSRTGSYNEKLFF. The genes are TRBV7-2 and TRBJ1-4, with TRBD1 matching 8 bases. There are 15 residues in the CDR3. Germline V gene lookup returns CDR1 SGHTA and CDR2 FQGNSA. Trimming took 5 bases from V and 4 from J; bases not matched to a gene: 6.

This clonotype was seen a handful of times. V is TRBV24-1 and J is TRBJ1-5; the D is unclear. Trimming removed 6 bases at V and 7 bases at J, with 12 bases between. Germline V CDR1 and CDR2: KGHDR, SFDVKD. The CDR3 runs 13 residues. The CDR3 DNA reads TGTGCCACCAGTTTAAACGGTGAACAGCCCCAGCATTTT. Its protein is CATSLNGEQPQHF.

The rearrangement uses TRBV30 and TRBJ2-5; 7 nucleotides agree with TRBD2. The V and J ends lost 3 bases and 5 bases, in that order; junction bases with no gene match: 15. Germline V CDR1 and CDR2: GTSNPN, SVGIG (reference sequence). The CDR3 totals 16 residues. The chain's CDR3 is CAWRSILAFAGETQYF. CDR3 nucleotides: TGTGCCTGGAGATCTATACTAGCGTTTGCCGGGGAGACCCAGTACTTC.

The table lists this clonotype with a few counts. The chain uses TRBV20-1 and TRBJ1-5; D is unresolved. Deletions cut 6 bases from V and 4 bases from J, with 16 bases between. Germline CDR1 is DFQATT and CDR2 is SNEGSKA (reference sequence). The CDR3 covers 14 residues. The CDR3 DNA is TGCAGTGCCACGTTGACCGACCCGAATCAGCCCCAGCATTTT. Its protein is CSATLTDPNQPQHF.

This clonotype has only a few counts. The CDR3 bases are TGTGCCAGCGGCCCACTAGTTATAGGGGAGCTGTTTTTT. Its protein is CASGPLVIGELFF. V and J are TRBV2 and TRBJ2-2, with D maybe TRBD2 (5 bases). The CDR3 is 13 residues long. V lost 8 bases and J 8 bases, leaving 15 bases between the germline ends. Germline V gene data show CDR1 as SNHLY and CDR2 as FYNNEI.

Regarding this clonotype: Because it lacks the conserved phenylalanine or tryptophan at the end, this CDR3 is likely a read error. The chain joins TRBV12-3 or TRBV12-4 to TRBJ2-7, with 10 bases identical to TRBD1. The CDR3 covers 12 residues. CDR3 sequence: CDKDRGTYEQYY. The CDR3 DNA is TGTGACAAGGACAGGGGGACCTACGAGCAGTACTAC.

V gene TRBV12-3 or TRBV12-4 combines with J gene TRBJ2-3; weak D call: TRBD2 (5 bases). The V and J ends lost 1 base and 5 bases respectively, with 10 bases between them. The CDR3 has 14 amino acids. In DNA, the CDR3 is TGTGCCAGCAGTTTAGGCAGACGGGAAGATACGCAGTATTTT. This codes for CASSLGRREDTQYF.

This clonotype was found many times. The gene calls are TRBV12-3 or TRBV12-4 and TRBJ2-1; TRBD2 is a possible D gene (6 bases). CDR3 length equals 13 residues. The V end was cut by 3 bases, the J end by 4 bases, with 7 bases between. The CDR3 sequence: CASSFAGYNEQFF. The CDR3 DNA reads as TGTGCCAGCAGTTTCGCGGGGTACAATGAGCAGTTCTTC.